This note documents a single T cell receptor beta chain sequence. Per the study methods: Amplification with reference gene primers provided the estimates of nucleated cell counts. Libraries were prepared by immunoSEQ multiplex PCR; TCRdb keeps only in-frame clonotypes and omits some of them. V, J and clone size were drawn from that table, and D and trimming were deduced from the DNA. Here the sample spans some 180,000 clones, about 76% being singletons. This CDR3 comprises 17 residues. Germline V lookup: CDR1 LNHDA, CDR2 SQIVND (reference sequence). V was clipped by 4 bases and J by 0 bases, with 17 bases between them. This sample was included in a study of blood T cell repertoires in COVID-19.

The gene calls are TRBV19 and TRBJ2-3; D possibly corresponds to TRBD2 (6 bases). The TCR originated in a woman in her thirties or forties with COVID-19, enrolled during active disease. Material: peripheral blood. The CDR3 reads CASSTQAAGTSTDTQYF. For the CDR3, the DNA is TGTGCCAGTAGTACCCAAGCGGCGGGGACTAGCACAGATACGCAGTATTTT.